This T cell receptor (beta chain) was retrieved from a study of blood T cell repertoires in COVID-19. TCRdb keeps only in-frame clones here, not all; method: immunoSEQ multiplex PCR. The sample shows about 400,000 clones, nearly 90% of them seen only once. This clone has a single count. Membership in each cohort depended on participant-reported clinical history. V dropped 0 bases and J dropped 5 bases, with 13 bases sitting between them. Germline V gene data show CDR1 as LGHDT and CDR2 as YNNKEL (reference sequence). This CDR3 spans 15 amino acids. The genes are TRBV3-1 (or the pseudogene TRBV3-2) and TRBJ1-1; D remains ambiguous. Sequences were obtained from PBMCs or T cells enriched from blood (not recorded which). This sequence originates from a woman aged 40 to 55 with acute COVID-19. The chain's CDR3 is CASSQEAGTGTEAFF. CDR3 nucleotides: TGTGCCAGCAGCCAAGAAGCAGGAACGGGGACTGAAGCTTTCTTT.